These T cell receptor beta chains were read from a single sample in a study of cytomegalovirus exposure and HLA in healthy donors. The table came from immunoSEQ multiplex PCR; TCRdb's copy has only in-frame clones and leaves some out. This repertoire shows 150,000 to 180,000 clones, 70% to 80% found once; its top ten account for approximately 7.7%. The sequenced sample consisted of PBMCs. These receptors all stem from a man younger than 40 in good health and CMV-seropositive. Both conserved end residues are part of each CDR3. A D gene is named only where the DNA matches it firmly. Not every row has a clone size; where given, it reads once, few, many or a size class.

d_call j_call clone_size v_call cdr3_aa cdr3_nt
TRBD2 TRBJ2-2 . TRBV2 CASGGLAGAGELFF TGTGCCAGCGGTGGACTAGCGGGAGCCGGGGAGCTGTTTTTT
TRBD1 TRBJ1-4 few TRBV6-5 CASSSGGATNEKLFF TGTGCCAGCAGCTCAGGGGGCGCGACTAATGAAAAACTGTTTTTT
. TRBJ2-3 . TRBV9 CASSPFADTQYF TGTGCCAGCAGCCCCTTCGCAGATACGCAGTATTTT
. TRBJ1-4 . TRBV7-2 CASSRQANEKLFF TGTGCCAGCAGCCGGCAGGCGAATGAAAAACTGTTTTTT
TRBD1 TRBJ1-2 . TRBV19 CASSNGQGNGYTF TGTGCCAGTAGTAATGGACAGGGGAATGGCTACACCTTC
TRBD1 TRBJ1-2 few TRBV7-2 CASSMTGSYGYTF TGTGCCAGCAGCATGACAGGGTCCTATGGCTACACCTTC
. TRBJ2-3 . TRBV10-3 CASQEESTDTQYF TGTGCCTCCCAGGAGGAAAGCACAGATACGCAGTATTTT
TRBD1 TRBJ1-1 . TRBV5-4 CASSFGTGGADTEAFF TGTGCCAGCAGCTTCGGGACAGGGGGCGCGGACACTGAAGCTTTCTTT
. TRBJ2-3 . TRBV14 CASSQKRVLAPGDTQYF TGTGCCAGCAGCCAAAAAAGGGTGCTAGCACCCGGGGATACGCAGTATTTT
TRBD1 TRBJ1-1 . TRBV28 CASSSDRLMNTEAFF TGTGCCAGCAGTTCGGACAGGTTGATGAACACTGAAGCTTTCTTT
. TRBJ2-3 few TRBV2 CASSPSREDTQYF TGTGCCAGCAGTCCCTCCCGAGAGGATACGCAGTATTTT
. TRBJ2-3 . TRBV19 CASTLGATSTDTQYF TGTGCCAGCACTTTAGGGGCGACTAGCACAGATACGCAGTATTTT
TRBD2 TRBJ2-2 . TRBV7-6 CASSLTTSANTGELFF TGTGCCAGCAGCTTAACAACTAGCGCAAACACCGGGGAGCTGTTTTTT
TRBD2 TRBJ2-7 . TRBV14 CASSQSPGLGYEQYF TGTGCCAGCAGCCAAAGCCCGGGACTAGGATACGAGCAGTACTTC
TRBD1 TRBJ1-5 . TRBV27 CASSLSGGYQPQHF TGTGCCAGCAGTTTGTCAGGGGGCTATCAGCCCCAGCATTTT
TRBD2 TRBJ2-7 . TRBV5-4 CASSLEVSGPYEQYF TGTGCCAGCAGCTTGGAAGTTAGCGGGCCTTACGAGCAGTACTTC
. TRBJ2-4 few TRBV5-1 CASSINPGLRPPGTKNIQYF TGCGCCAGCAGCATAAATCCGGGACTCCGACCCCCAGGGACCAAAAACATTCAGTACTTC
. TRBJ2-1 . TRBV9 CASSQLMAEIHNEQFF TGTGCCAGCAGCCAACTAATGGCGGAGATACACAATGAGCAGTTCTTC
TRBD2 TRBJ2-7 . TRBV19 CASSMARKWGSGTTYEQYF TGTGCCAGTAGTATGGCTCGCAAATGGGGTAGCGGGACGACCTACGAGCAGTACTTC
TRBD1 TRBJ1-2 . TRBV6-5 CASSYSYRGYGYTF TGTGCCAGCAGTTACTCGTACAGGGGCTATGGCTACACCTTC
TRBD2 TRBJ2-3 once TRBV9 CASSVGPVSGSFDTQYF TGTGCCAGCAGCGTAGGCCCCGTTAGCGGGAGTTTCGATACGCAGTATTTT
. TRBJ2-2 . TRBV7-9 CASSLDGSFTGELFF TGTGCCAGCAGCTTAGATGGGAGCTTCACCGGGGAGCTGTTTTTT
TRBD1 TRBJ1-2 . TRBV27 CAIGTGTGAAGSYGYTF TGTGCCATTGGAACCGGGACAGGGGCCGCCGGAAGCTATGGCTACACCTTC
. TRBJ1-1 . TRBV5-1 CASSLGGGWRLNTEAFF TGCGCCAGCAGCTTGGGCGGGGGATGGCGGCTGAACACTGAAGCTTTCTTT
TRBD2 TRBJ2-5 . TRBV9 CASSARAGGSETQYF TGTGCCAGCAGCGCCCGCGCGGGAGGGTCAGAGACCCAGTACTTC
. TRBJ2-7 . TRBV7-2 CASSPGGSDEQYF TGTGCCAGCAGCCCAGGGGGGAGCGACGAGCAGTACTTC
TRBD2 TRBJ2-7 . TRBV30 CASGGLAGGASYEQYF TGTGCCTCCGGGGGACTAGCGGGAGGCGCGTCCTACGAGCAGTACTTC
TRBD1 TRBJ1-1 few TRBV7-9 CASSSRGPDEAFF TGTGCCAGCAGCTCCAGGGGGCCGGATGAAGCTTTCTTT
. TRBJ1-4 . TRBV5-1 CASSPSGGIDEKLFF TGCGCCAGCAGCCCGTCCGGAGGGATCGATGAAAAACTGTTTTTT
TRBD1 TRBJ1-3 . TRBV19 CASSIDAWTGSGNTIYF TGTGCCAGTAGTATAGATGCTTGGACAGGCTCTGGAAACACCATATATTTT
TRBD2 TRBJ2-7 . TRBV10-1 CASSETSGSSYEQYF TGCGCCAGCAGTGAGACCAGCGGGAGCTCCTACGAGCAGTACTTC
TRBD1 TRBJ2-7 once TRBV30 CAWSVQGTAYEQYF TGTGCCTGGAGTGTACAAGGGACAGCCTACGAGCAGTACTTC
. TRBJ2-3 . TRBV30 CAWVAASTDTQYF TGTGCCTGGGTCGCGGCTAGTACAGATACGCAGTATTTT
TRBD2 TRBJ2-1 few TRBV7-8 CASSQLAGFNEQFF TGTGCCAGCAGCCAATTAGCGGGGTTCAATGAGCAGTTCTTC
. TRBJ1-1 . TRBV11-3 CASSLGRKNTEAFF TGTGCCAGCAGCTTAGGCAGGAAGAACACTGAAGCTTTCTTT
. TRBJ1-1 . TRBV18 CASSPQRSEAFF TGTGCCAGCTCACCACAGAGGTCTGAAGCTTTCTTT